The TCR beta chain described here comes from a study of blood T cell repertoires in COVID-19. Germline assignment: CDR1 SGHTA and CDR2 FQGNSA. V gave up 5 bases and J gave up 7 bases; unmatched junction bases: 6. The CDR3 covers 14 residues. As handled by the study authors: Scientists estimated how many nucleated cells there were by amplifying reference gene primers. The repertoire was sequenced with immunoSEQ multiplex PCR; TCRdb's copy has only in-frame clones and lacks some. V, J and clone size reflect that table, while D and trimming were determined from the DNA. The sample contains roughly 150,000 clones, around four fifths of which appear only once. Participants were aged roughly 18 to 90 years, lived in 25 or so US areas, and enrolled virtually. Grouping used clinical history reported by participants in a survey and questionnaire. Up to 2 weeks before entering the study, exposed participants had met a COVID-19 case.

V and J are TRBV7-2 and TRBJ2-2; the match to TRBD2 covers 8 bases. The sample taken for sequencing was PBMCs or T cells enriched from blood (not recorded which). The source is a man between 70 and 80 years old who had been exposed to COVID-19. The CDR3 sequence is CASSVTGGVGELFF. DNA of the CDR3: TGTGCCAGCAGCGTAACGGGGGGGGTCGGGGAGCTGTTTTTT.